Sequencing of this T cell receptor beta chain was carried out in a study of blood T cell repertoires in COVID-19. Study-wide context: The origin of the acute and convalescent COVID-19 samples was the United States, Italy and Spain. T cells, B-cell-depleted T cells, or PBMCs supplied cDNA or gDNA.

This clone was picked up a small number of times. Under the authors' procedure: Amplifying reference gene primers gave estimates of nucleated cell counts. Data came from immunoSEQ multiplex PCR; TCRdb stores just in-frame clones and leaves some out. The DNA was the basis for D and trimming; V, J and clone size are from that table. Of roughly 380,000 clones listed, around 84% were seen once; the top ten hold 1.1%. Germline CDR1 is SNHLY and CDR2 is FYNNEI. Trimming removed 8 bases at V and 8 bases at J, with 15 bases between. CDR3 length equals 13 residues. The sequence derives from a human donor with acute or convalescent COVID-19. The donor label of this sample is uncertain. The sequenced sample consisted of peripheral blood. V usage is TRBV2 and J usage is TRBJ2-2; D possibly corresponds to TRBD1 (7 bases). The CDR3 reads CASFPGGPGELFF. The CDR3 region has the DNA TGTGCCAGCTTCCCAGGGGGGCCGGGGGAGCTGTTTTTT.